This T cell receptor beta chain was sequenced in a study of shared clonotypes between healthy human individuals (dated by TCRdb to 2018 to 2021). At the level of the whole study: A couple of women and a few men aged 18 to 49 years were included in the cohort. For each donor, CD4 naive and CD4 memory were each given three plates, CD8 naive was given two plates, and CD8 memory was given one plate. The study deeply sequenced blood TCR repertoires of five healthy adults to estimate repertoire size and the extent of clonotype sharing between individuals. To increase sequencing depth and limit assay-specific biases, different laboratories used diverse techniques to prepare libraries and sequence TCR repertoires. Between about 0.9 and 8.9 billion PBMCs per donor were obtained by leukapheresis. What the work shows at the level of the full study, not this receptor alone: Naive subsets generally had larger estimated clonotype richness than memory subsets. Based on pairwise subsampling, the degree of clonotype sharing among donors was expected to be affected by sequencing depth. Rarefaction of sorted-subset datasets indicated incomplete sequencing despite the large sequencing depth. Compared with non-shared clonotypes, the clonotypes found in all four sorted-subset donors had higher generation probabilities. Only blood was sampled, and tissue TCR repertoires likely differ from those in blood. Because the study included a small number of donors, the genetic and exposure-history diversity represented was limited. When a few donors were compared, the shared fraction of clonotypes was about 5.2% for naive CD4, 3.5% for naive CD8, 2% to 2.5% for memory CD4, and 0.4% for memory CD8.

The donors were healthy, HIV-negative adults with no recently reported acute infections or vaccinations. All donors were Caucasian adults living in Nashville, Tennessee, USA. Magnetic negative selection was used to enrich CD4+ T cells, after which naive cells were positively selected on CD45RA and the negative fraction became the memory subset. After blood collection by leukapheresis, PBMCs were isolated using Ficoll-Histopaque density gradient centrifugation and then cryopreserved in the vapor phase of liquid nitrogen. Analytical flow cytometry was used to check the purity and quantity of each magnetically sorted T cell population. Genomic DNA was isolated from each sorted fraction and quantified by UV absorbance on a Nanodrop 2000c. From the germline V gene (reference sequence), CDR1 is MNHNY and CDR2 is SVGAGI. The CDR3 runs 14 amino acids, cysteine and phenylalanine included. Only the CDR3 DNA stays, 42 bases, in frame from base 1. V trim: 4 bases; J trim: 4 bases; unmatched bases: 5.

Using the deep immunoSEQ assay, multiplex PCR amplified TCR CDR3 regions from genomic DNA. Extracted genomic DNA from each cell subset was spread evenly across all wells of several immunoSEQ 96-well plates, with each plate serving as a replicate. For sorted subsets, about 0.2 ug genomic DNA, equal to about 30,000 T cell genomes, was loaded into each replicate PCR. Purified libraries were measured with a Qubit 3.0 fluorometer, size-checked on a Bioanalyzer 2100, and measured again with the KAPA Library Quantification kit. Every immunoSEQ 96-well plate was sequenced on a separate single-read 150-cycle Illumina NextSeq 550 flow cell. The published analysis was carried out like this. Because only junctional sequences without quality scores were contained in the immunoSEQ output, filtering matching that applied to full-length reads could not be performed. To assign V/J genes and CDR3, sequences were annotated against IMGT germline references using PyIR, a Python wrapper for IgBLAST v1.9. Any read was removed if the V/J assignment was weak (E-value above 1e-6), the CDR3 was missing, or the read contained stop codons, out-of-frame junctions, or ambiguous translated residues. V3J clonotypes were defined by identical inferred V gene, J gene, and CDR3 amino acid sequence. Percentage overlap between repertoires was calculated by dividing the number of shared unique clonotypes by the size of the smaller repertoire. RTK rarefaction, the Chao1 estimator, and Recon v2.1 estimates of unobserved clonotypes were used to assess repertoire richness. Generation probabilities for all TCRbeta clonotypes obtained by the gDNA method from a handful of donors were computed using OLGA. TCRdb re-hosts the immuneACCESS table, in-frame sequences only. Its copies lack some clones; in the studies checked, an unresolved V gene accounts for under half of them, and the cause for the rest is not known. D and trimming come from the DNA, and the V and J calls and clone size come from that table. The sample yields 950,000 to 1,200,000 clones; approximately 80% were counted once. The ten largest account for approximately 0.9% of the sample.

As regards this clone: The clone's antigen remains unknown. One base away there is no much larger clone; base qualities are not given.

Sequencing was done on a sample of memory CD4+ T cells from PBMCs. The cell subset or site label here, explained by the study, means: CD45RA-negative fraction. This sequence was found in a man aged 18 to 29 in good health. Some clones in this sample may be carry-over from other donors' samples. Recombination linked TRBV6-6 to TRBJ1-2, with 8 bases aligning to TRBD1. The CDR3 here reads CASSSRTGSYGYTF. The sequenced DNA is TGTGCCAGCAGTTCCCGGACAGGGAGCTATGGCTACACCTTC.